The TCR beta chain under discussion was sequenced for a study of blood T cell repertoires in COVID-19. On the study more broadly: The origin of the acute and convalescent COVID-19 samples was the United States, Italy and Spain. In each case, the material was cDNA or gDNA derived from T cells, B-cell-depleted T cells, or PBMCs.

The germline V gene encodes CDR1 SGHDN and CDR2 FVKESK. V was cut by 4 bases and J by 4 bases, with 10 bases left in between. The CDR3 has 14 amino acids. Source study methods: Estimation of nucleated cell counts relied on the amplification of reference gene primers. Produced via immunoSEQ multiplex PCR; TCRdb's table is partial and in-frame only. That table is the source of V, J and clone size, and D and trimming were worked out from the DNA. The sample shows roughly 250,000 clones, around 83% of them seen only once. Source material: peripheral blood. The source of this sequence is a woman in her fifties or sixties with acute or convalescent COVID-19. The chain joins TRBV14 to TRBJ2-2; no definite D call. The CDR3 DNA follows: TGTGCCAGCAGCCCCACCTATTCCACCGGGGAGCTGTTTTTT. Translation: CASSPTYSTGELFF.